One and the same sample provided the 3 T cell receptor beta chains below, sequenced in a study of shared clonotypes between healthy human individuals. The naive CD8 subset, CD45RO-negative cells positively selected for CCR7, excluded terminally differentiated effector memory CD45RA+ cells. Libraries were prepared by immunoSEQ multiplex PCR; TCRdb keeps only in-frame clonotypes and omits some of them. Found here are some 2.1 million clones, 85% to 95% of them singletons; the top ten hold around 1.1%. Sequenced input: naive CD8+ T cells sorted from blood. The receptor set was obtained from a man aged 18-30 years in good health.

The chain is built from TRBV29-1 and TRBJ2-1; D is perhaps TRBD2 (6 bases). CDR1 is SQVTM and CDR2 is ANQGSEA in the germline V gene. Trimming pared 4 bases from V and 4 bases from J, leaving 11 bases between. This CDR3 has 13 residues. The DNA for the CDR3 is TGCAGCGTTGGGACGGAGGGGTACAATGAGCAGTTCTTC. Protein: CSVGTEGYNEQFF.

This chain links TRBV10-2 with TRBJ2-3, with no clear D. The V gene lost 4 bases and the J gene lost 0 bases, with 8 bases spanning the gap. Germline V gives CDR1 WSHSY, CDR2 SAAADI. The CDR3 runs 14 residues. CDR3 amino acids: CASSVMISTDTQYF. In DNA form, the CDR3 reads TGCGCCAGCAGTGTGATGATTAGCACAGATACGCAGTATTTT.

This chain uses TRBV10-3 with TRBJ1-1; tentatively, D is TRBD1 (6 bases). The CDR3 spans 16 residues. Trimming stripped 0 bases from V and 2 bases from J, with 13 bases between. Germline V gene sequence: CDR1 ENHRY, CDR2 SYGVKD. The CDR3 sequence: CAISESGGQINTEAFF. For the CDR3, the DNA is TGTGCCATCAGTGAGTCGGGGGGACAAATAAACACTGAAGCTTTCTTT.